Below, 17 T cell receptor beta chains from the same sample are listed, as sequenced in a study of circulating CD8 cells and anti-PD-1 response in melanoma. Each library started from roughly 15 ng of total RNA using the QIAseq Immune Repertoire TCR panel. TCRdb reprocessed the reads via MiXCR and lists one record per CDR3 protein. The data contain approximately 400 distinct CDR3 sequences, roughly 12% of them singletons. Live CD3+CD8+TCRalphabeta+ cells were sorted into four subsets by PD-1 and/or TIGIT. The input for sequencing was CD8+ T cells from PBMCs, taken at baseline or after one month of anti-PD-1 therapy (not recorded which). The origin of the receptors is a human donor with melanoma.

By sample share, this clonotype is large. This chain connects TRBV7-3 to TRBJ2-5; 11 bases line up with TRBD2. The CDR3 runs 16 residues. The ends lost 0 bases at V and 5 bases at J; junction bases unmatched: 5. Germline V gene data show CDR1 as SGHTA and CDR2 as FQGTGA. The CDR3 here is CASSLTGWTSGETQYF. The CDR3 DNA sequence: TGTGCCAGCAGCTTAACTGGATGGACTAGCGGGGAGACCCAGTACTTC.

A note on this clonotype: Given a much more abundant clone one base away, this may be a read error. The V call is TRBV2, the J call TRBJ2-1; D possibly uses TRBD1 or TRBD2 (5 bases each). Germline loops: CDR1 SNHLY, CDR2 FYNNEI. V was trimmed by 6 bases and J by 10 bases, leaving 13 bases between them. The CDR3 has 12 amino acids. This chain's CDR3 is CASSPGPLEQFF. The CDR3 region has the DNA TGTGCCAGCAGCCCGGGGCCCCTCGAGCAGTTCTTC. Together with reference TRBV2 and TRBJ2-1, the CDR3 gives the full variable domain: EPEVTQTPSHQVTQMGQEVILRCVPISNHLYFYWYRQILGQKVEFLVSFYNNEISEKSEIFDDQFSVERPDGSNFTLKIRSTKLEDSAMYFCASSPGPLEQFFGPGTRLTVL.

By sample share, this clonotype is medium-sized. The rearrangement joins TRBV27 to TRBJ2-1; 11 nucleotides line up with TRBD2. J gave up 5 bases and V 3 bases, and 3 bases lay outside the gene matches. Germline-derived CDR1 and CDR2 are MNHEY and SMNVEV (reference sequence). The CDR3 runs 15 residues. This CDR3 reads CASSLTSGINNEQFF. CDR3 coding DNA: TGTGCCAGCAGTTTGACTAGCGGGATAAACAATGAGCAGTTCTTC.

This clonotype ranks as large. The chain recombines TRBV27 with TRBJ2-1; D is unresolved. Germline CDR1 is MNHEY and CDR2 is SMNVEV (reference sequence). The CDR3 consists of 15 residues. The V end was cut by 9 bases, the J end by 4 bases, with 19 bases between. The CDR3 nucleotides are TGTGCCAGTTCCGGACCAAACAAAGAGTACAATGAGCAGTTCTTC. It codes for CASSGPNKEYNEQFF.

Sample share makes this clonotype medium-sized. CDR3 amino acids: CASSLGQPSNQPQHF. In nucleotides, the CDR3 is TGTGCCAGCAGCTTAGGGCAACCTAGCAATCAGCCCCAGCATTTT. The rearrangement joins TRBV7-3 to TRBJ1-5; D remains unclear. The CDR3 extends over 15 amino acids. V lost 2 bases, J lost 0 bases, and 8 bases lay in between. Germline V gene data show CDR1 as SGHTA and CDR2 as FQGTGA. Full variable domain (missing parts from reference TRBV7-3 and TRBJ1-5): GAGVSQTPSNKVTEKGKYVELRCDPISGHTALYWYRQSLGQGPEFLIYFQGTGAADDSGLPNDRFFAVRPEGSVSTLKIQRTERGDSAVYLCASSLGQPSNQPQHFGDGTRLSIL.

This clonotype counts as large (0.1 to 1%). The chain uses TRBV28 and TRBJ1-5; D is uncertain. The CDR3 is 13 residues long. The V end lost 8 bases, the J end lost 2 bases, and 10 bases lay between the germline ends. Germline-derived CDR1 and CDR2 are MDHEN and SYDVKM. The CDR3 spells CASQWRGNQPQHF. The DNA for the CDR3 is TGTGCCAGCCAGTGGAGGGGCAATCAGCCCCAGCATTTT.

This clonotype is medium-sized within its sample. The chain carries TRBV24-1 and TRBJ2-5, with TRBD2 identical over 10 bases. Germline values: CDR1 KGHDR, CDR2 SFDVKD. This CDR3 comprises 14 residues. V lost 9 bases, J lost 3 bases, and 6 bases stayed unmatched. For the CDR3, the DNA is TGTGCCACCGGGCCTAGCGGGGGAGAAGAGACCCAGTACTTC. It encodes CATGPSGGEETQYF.

Points on this clonotype: A much bigger clone sits one base away, suggesting this may be a read error. The chain recombines TRBV6-1 with TRBJ2-7, with TRBD1 identical over 7 bases. The DNA matches TRBJ2-1 better at its end, which makes the J call doubtful. From germline, CDR1 is MNHNS and CDR2 SASEGT. The CDR3 is 15 amino acids. In DNA, the CDR3 is TGTGCCAGCAGTGAATCCCCGACAGGGCACAGTGAGCAGTTCTTC. Amino acids: CASSESPTGHSEQFF.

By proportion, this clonotype is large (0.1 to 1%). The chain couples TRBV6-1 to TRBJ2-1, with no clear D. Per the germline V gene, CDR1 is MNHNS and CDR2 is SASEGT. Trimming shortened V by 3 bases and J by 6 bases, and 6 bases separated the two germline ends. This CDR3 has 12 amino acids. The CDR3 protein is CASSDPGNEQFF. CDR3 DNA: TGTGCCAGCAGTGATCCCGGCAATGAGCAGTTCTTC.

In its sample, this clonotype ranks as large. The V gene is TRBV5-5, the J gene TRBJ2-2; 7 bases match TRBD2. CDR3 length equals 16 residues. In germline, CDR1 is SGHKS, CDR2 YYEKEE (reference sequence). V shed 3 bases and J 3 bases; nucleotides not matched to a gene: 8. CDR3 sequence reads: CASSSRLAPDTGELFF. The CDR3 DNA reads as TGTGCCAGCAGCTCTAGACTAGCCCCGGACACCGGGGAGCTGTTTTTT. The full variable domain, its missing parts supplied by reference TRBV5-5 and TRBJ2-2, is DAGVTQSPTHLIKTRGQQVTLRCSPISGHKSVSWYQQVLGQGPQFIFQYYEKEERGRGNFPDRFSARQFPNYSSELNVNALLLGDSALYLCASSSRLAPDTGELFFGEGSRLTVL.

This clonotype was recorded a few times. This chain connects TRBV6-5 to TRBJ2-7; 10 bases map to TRBD1. The CDR3 loop spans 13 amino acids. The germline CDR1 and CDR2 sequences are MNHEY and SVGAGI. V shed 7 bases and J 3 bases; nucleotides not matched to a gene: 3. The CDR3 protein is CASTGTGVYEQYF. The CDR3 DNA sequence: TGTGCCAGCACCGGGACAGGGGTCTACGAGCAGTACTTC.

This clonotype appeared a few times. This chain connects TRBV5-6 to TRBJ2-3, with TRBD1 matching over 10 bases. V was pared by 5 bases and J by 3 bases, with 6 bases of the junction left unmatched. The CDR3 extends over 15 amino acids. The germline CDR1 and CDR2 sequences are SGHDT and YYEEEE. The CDR3 bases are TGTGCCAGCAGTTACGGGACAGGGGCGACAGATACGCAGTATTTT. It specifies CASSYGTGATDTQYF. The full variable domain, rest sourced from reference TRBV5-6 and TRBJ2-3, is DAGVTQSPTHLIKTRGQQVTLRCSPKSGHDTVSWYQQALGQGPQFIFQYYEEEERQRGNFPDRFSGHQFPNYSSELNVNALLLGDSALYLCASSYGTGATDTQYFGPGTRLTVL.

This clonotype rates as medium-sized. This chain joins TRBV9 and TRBJ2-3; 7 bases align to TRBD1. V shed 3 bases, J shed 2 bases, and the junction held 6 bases outside the gene matches. The germline V gene encodes CDR1 SGDLS and CDR2 YYNGEE. The CDR3 sequence is 15 residues long. The CDR3 loop reads CASSATGQVTDTQYF. The CDR3 DNA sequence: TGTGCCAGCAGCGCCACCGGACAGGTCACAGATACGCAGTATTTT.

This clonotype is medium-sized in the sample. This chain uses TRBV24-1 with TRBJ2-5, with D perhaps TRBD2 (6 bases). Deletions cut 12 bases from V and 2 bases from J, with 15 bases between. CDR3 length: 13 amino acids. The germline V gene has CDR1 KGHDR and CDR2 SFDVKD. CDR3 sequence reads: CASEPGTQETQYF. Here the CDR3 DNA reads TGTGCCTCGGAGCCAGGGACTCAAGAGACCCAGTACTTC.

This clonotype occurred once. Here the CDR3 reads CASSTGQLQYF. CDR3 nucleotide sequence: TGTGCCAGCAGCACGGGACAATTGCAGTATTTT. V is TRBV7-3 and J is TRBJ2-3, with a weak D call TRBD1 (6 bases). Germline assignment: CDR1 SGHTA and CDR2 FQGTGA. The CDR3 runs 11 residues. Trimming left V 5 bases short and J 11 bases short, with 11 bases between.

Notes on this clonotype: A much larger clone differs from this one at a single base, so this may be a read error. The chain joins TRBV7-3 to TRBJ1-1; D remains unclear. CDR1 and CDR2 (germline): SGHTA, FQGTGA. The CDR3 covers 13 residues. CDR3 in amino acids: CTSSLGRDTEAFF. CDR3 nucleotides: TGTACCAGCAGCTTAGGTCGCGACACTGAAGCTTTCTTT.

By share of the sample, this clonotype is medium-sized. The rearrangement links TRBV27 to TRBJ2-7, with 12 bases aligning to TRBD2. CDR1 is MNHEY and CDR2 is SMNVEV in the germline V gene (reference sequence). Trimming took 6 bases from V and 5 from J; bases not matched to a gene: 11. The CDR3 is 16 amino acids. DNA for the CDR3: TGTGCCAGCAGGGAACGGACTAGCGGGACGGAGCACGAGCAGTACTTC. Protein product: CASRERTSGTEHEQYF.